This T cell receptor beta chain was obtained from a study of Ad26.COV2.S vaccination and SARS-CoV-2 variants. Background on the study: Intramuscular Ad26.COV2.S doses were given once or twice, 56 days apart.

The CDR3 loop spans 14 amino acids. V lost 5 bases and J 6 bases, leaving 14 bases between the germline ends. CDR1 SGHVS and CDR2 FNYEAQ come from the germline V gene. The sample's treatment: roughly 20 received Ad26.COV2.S at low or high dose, single or two shots; a few received placebo; per-sample allocation not given. Specimen acquisition occurred on day 63 following the initial vaccine or placebo injection. Only in-frame clones appear in the TCRdb table, and some are missing; sequencing was by immunoSEQ multiplex PCR. The data contain around 310,000 clones, about nine tenths of them singletons. The sequence was obtained from a person aged 18-60 years who received the Ad26.COV2.S COVID-19 vaccine or a placebo. This rearrangement joins TRBV7-6 to TRBJ1-5, with D unclear. Sequences were derived from peripheral blood, sampled in a trial of Ad26.COV2.S vaccine versus placebo. The CDR3 sequence: CASSLKNVRQPQHF. For the CDR3, the DNA is TGTGCCAGCAGCCTAAAAAATGTACGTCAGCCCCAGCATTTT.